This TCR beta chain is drawn from a study of response to subunit inactivated influenza vaccine. Broader study findings: The authors suggested that few new T cells are recruited per seasonal influenza vaccination.

TCRdb recomputed calls from the RT-PCR reads with MiXCR, one row per CDR3 protein. The data contain about 520,000 distinct CDR3 sequences, roughly 7.9% of them singletons. With respect to this clonotype: Antigen: not known.

CDR3 length: 14 residues. Germline V CDR1 and CDR2: LNHNV, YYDKDF (reference sequence). V was pared by 4 bases and J by 2 bases, with 4 bases of the junction left unmatched. The rearrangement uses TRBV15 and TRBJ2-7, with 8 bases identical to TRBD1. Material: PBMCs from blood, obtained 23 to 25 months after vaccination. The TCR was taken from a man aged 50 to 75 who received an inactivated influenza vaccine. The CDR3 loop is CATSTPGQAYEQYF. CDR3 nucleotide sequence: TGTGCCACCAGCACTCCGGGACAGGCCTACGAGCAGTACTTC.